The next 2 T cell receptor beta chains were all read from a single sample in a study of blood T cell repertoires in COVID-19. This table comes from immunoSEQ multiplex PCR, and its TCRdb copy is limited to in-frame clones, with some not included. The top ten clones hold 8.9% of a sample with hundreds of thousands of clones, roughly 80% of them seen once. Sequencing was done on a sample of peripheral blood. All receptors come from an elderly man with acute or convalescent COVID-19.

CDR3 coding DNA: TGTGCCAGCAGTGTATGGACGATGGGACAGGGTAGGTCGGAGACCCAGTACTTC. Its protein product is CASSVWTMGQGRSETQYF. This rearrangement joins TRBV6-1 to TRBJ2-5, with 9 bases identical to TRBD1. V lost 4 bases, J lost 5 bases, and 17 bases stayed unmatched. Per the germline V gene, CDR1 is MNHNS and CDR2 is SASEGT. This CDR3 has 18 amino acids.

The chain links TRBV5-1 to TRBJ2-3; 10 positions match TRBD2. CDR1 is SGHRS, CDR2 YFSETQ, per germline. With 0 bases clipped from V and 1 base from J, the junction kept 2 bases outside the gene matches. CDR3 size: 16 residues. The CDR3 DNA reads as TGCGCCAGCAGCTTGGCCGGGACTAGCGGCACAGATACGCAGTATTTT. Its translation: CASSLAGTSGTDTQYF.